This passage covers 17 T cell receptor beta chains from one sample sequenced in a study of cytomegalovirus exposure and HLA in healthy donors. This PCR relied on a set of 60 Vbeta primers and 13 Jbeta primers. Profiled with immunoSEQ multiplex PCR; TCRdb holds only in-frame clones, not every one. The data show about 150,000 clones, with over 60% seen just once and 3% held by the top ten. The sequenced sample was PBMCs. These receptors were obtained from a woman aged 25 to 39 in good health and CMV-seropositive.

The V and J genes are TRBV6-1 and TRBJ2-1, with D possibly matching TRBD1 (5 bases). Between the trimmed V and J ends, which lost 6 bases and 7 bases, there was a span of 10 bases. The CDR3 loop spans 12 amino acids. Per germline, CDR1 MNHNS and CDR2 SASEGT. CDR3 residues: CASRKQENEQFF. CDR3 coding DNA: TGTGCCAGCAGGAAACAGGAAAATGAGCAGTTCTTC.

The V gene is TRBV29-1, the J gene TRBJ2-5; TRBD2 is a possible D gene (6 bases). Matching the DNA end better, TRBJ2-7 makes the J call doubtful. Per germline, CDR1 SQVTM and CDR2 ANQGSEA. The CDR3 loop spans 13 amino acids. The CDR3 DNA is TGCAGCGCCCGTCGGGGGAGCTCCTACGAGCAGTACTTC. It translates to CSARRGSSYEQYF.

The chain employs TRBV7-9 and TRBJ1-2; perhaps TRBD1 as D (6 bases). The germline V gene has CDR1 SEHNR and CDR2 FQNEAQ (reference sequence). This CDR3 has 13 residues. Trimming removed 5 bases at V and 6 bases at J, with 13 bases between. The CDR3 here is CASSRGQKNGYTF. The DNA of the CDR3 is TGTGCCAGCAGCAGAGGACAGAAAAATGGCTACACCTTC.

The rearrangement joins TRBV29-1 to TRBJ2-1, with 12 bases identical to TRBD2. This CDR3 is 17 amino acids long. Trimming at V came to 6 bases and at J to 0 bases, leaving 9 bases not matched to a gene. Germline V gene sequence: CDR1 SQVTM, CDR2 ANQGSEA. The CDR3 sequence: CSVTGLAGSGSYNEQFF. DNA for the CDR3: TGCAGCGTGACCGGACTAGCGGGGTCCGGCTCCTACAATGAGCAGTTCTTC.

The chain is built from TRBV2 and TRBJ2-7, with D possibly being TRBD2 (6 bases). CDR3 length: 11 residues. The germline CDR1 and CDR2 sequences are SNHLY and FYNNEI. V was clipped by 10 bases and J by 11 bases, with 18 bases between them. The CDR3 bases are TGTGCCACCGCCCGTAATGGAGGGGAGTACTTC. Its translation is CATARNGGEYF.

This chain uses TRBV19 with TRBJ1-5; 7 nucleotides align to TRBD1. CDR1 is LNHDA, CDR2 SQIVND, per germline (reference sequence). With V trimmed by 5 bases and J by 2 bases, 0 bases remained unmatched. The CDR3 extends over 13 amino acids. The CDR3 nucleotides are TGTGCCAGTAGTGACAGGGGCAATCAGCCCCAGCATTTT. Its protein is CASSDRGNQPQHF.

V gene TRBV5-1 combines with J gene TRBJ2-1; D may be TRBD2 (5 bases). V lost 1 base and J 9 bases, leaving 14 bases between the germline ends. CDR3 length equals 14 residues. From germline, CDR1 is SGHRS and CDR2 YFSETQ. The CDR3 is CASSLIPDLGEQFF. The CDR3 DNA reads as TGCGCCAGCAGCTTGATACCGGACTTAGGTGAGCAGTTCTTC. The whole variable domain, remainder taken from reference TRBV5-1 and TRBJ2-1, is KAGVTQTPRYLIKTRGQQVTLSCSPISGHRSVSWYQQTPGQGLQFLFEYFSETQRNKGNFPGRFSGRQFSNSRSEMNVSTLELGDSALYLCASSLIPDLGEQFFGPGTRLTVL.

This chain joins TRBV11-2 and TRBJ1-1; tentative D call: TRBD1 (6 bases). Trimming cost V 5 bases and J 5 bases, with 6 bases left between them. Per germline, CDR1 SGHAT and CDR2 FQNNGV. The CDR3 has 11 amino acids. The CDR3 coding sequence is TGTGCCAGCAGCCAGGGGACTGAAGCTTTCTTT. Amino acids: CASSQGTEAFF.

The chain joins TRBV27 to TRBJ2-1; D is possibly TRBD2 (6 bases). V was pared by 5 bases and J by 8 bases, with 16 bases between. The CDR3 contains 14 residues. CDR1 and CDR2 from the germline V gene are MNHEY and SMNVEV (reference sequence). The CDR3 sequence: CASSHRGTRDEQFF. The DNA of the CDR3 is TGTGCCAGCAGTCACCGGGGGACTCGCGATGAGCAGTTCTTC.

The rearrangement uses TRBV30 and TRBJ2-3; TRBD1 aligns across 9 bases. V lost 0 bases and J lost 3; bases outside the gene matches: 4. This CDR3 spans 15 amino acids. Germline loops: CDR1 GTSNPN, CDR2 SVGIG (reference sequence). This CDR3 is CAWSVGQGLTDTQYF. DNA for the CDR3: TGTGCCTGGAGTGTGGGACAGGGATTGACAGATACGCAGTATTTT.

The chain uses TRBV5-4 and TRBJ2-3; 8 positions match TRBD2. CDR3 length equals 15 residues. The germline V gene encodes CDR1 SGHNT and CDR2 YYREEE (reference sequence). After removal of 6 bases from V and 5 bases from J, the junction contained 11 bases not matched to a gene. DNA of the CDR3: TGTGCCAGCACCCCACTAGCGGAGCGGGGAGATACGCAGTATTTT. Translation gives CASTPLAERGDTQYF.

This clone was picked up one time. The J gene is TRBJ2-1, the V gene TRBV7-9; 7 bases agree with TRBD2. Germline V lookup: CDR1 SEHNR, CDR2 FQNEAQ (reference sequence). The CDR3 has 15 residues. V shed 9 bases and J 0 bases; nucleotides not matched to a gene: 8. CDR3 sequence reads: CASSVAGVSYNEQFF. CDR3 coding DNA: TGTGCCAGTTCCGTGGCGGGAGTCTCCTACAATGAGCAGTTCTTC. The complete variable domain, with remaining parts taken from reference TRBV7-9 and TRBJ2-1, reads DTGVSQNPRHKITKRGQNVTFRCDPISEHNRLYWYRQTLGQGPEFLTYFQNEAQLEKSRLLSDRFSAERPKGSFSTLEIQRTEQGDSAMYLCASSVAGVSYNEQFFGPGTRLTVL.

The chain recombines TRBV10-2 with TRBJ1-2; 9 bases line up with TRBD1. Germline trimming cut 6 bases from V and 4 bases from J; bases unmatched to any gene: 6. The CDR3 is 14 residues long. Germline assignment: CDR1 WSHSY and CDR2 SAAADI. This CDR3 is CASRTGTGLYGYTF. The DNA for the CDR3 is TGCGCCAGCAGAACCGGGACAGGGCTCTATGGCTACACCTTC.

CDR3 sequence reads: CASSKGVGALLPFEQYF. The CDR3, as DNA: TGTGCCAGCAGCAAAGGGGTAGGGGCTTTACTCCCCTTCGAGCAGTACTTC. The rearrangement joins TRBV21-1 to TRBJ2-7; the D call in the table, TRBD1, was not verified against the DNA. TRBV21-1 is recorded as a pseudogene. CDR3 length equals 17 residues.

The CDR3, as DNA: TGCAGCGTTGAGGACAGACCCTACGAGCAGTACTTC. It encodes CSVEDRPYEQYF. The rearrangement uses TRBV29-1 and TRBJ2-7, with D possibly TRBD1 on 6 matching bases. The CDR3 is 12 residues long. Per the germline V gene, CDR1 is SQVTM and CDR2 is ANQGSEA. V was cut by 3 bases and J by 2 bases, with 8 bases left in between.

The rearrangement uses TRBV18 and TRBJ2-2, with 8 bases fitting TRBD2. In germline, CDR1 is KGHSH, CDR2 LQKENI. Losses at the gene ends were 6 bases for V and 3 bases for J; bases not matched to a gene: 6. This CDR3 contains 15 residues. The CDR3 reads CASSDGGAYTGELFF. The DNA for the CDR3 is TGTGCCAGCTCGGACGGGGGGGCCTACACCGGGGAGCTGTTTTTT.

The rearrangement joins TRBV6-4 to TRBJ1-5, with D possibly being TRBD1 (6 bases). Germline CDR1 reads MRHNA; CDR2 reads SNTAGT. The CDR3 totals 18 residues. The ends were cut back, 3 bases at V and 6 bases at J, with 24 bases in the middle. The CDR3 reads CASSEMGAAGDWFQPQHF. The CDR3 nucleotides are TGTGCCAGCAGTGAGATGGGGGCGGCAGGCGATTGGTTTCAGCCCCAGCATTTT.